A selection of T cell receptor beta chains follows, all from one sample in a study of T-cell reconstitution after alpha-beta-depleted transplantation in children. TCRdb re-derived calls from the PCR reads in MiXCR, one entry per CDR3 protein. This sample has 600,000 to 700,000 distinct CDR3 sequences, with around 13% found just once. Sequencing was performed on PBMCs, taken before TCRalphabeta/CD19-depleted stem cell transplant. These receptors were collected from a girl aged 2 to 10 with congenital amegakaryocytic thrombocytopenia, due to receive a stem cell transplant. Each CDR3 is given with its conserved first and last residue.

V	J	CDR3
TRBV6-2/TRBV6-3	TRBJ2-2	CASSARTSGSTGELFF
TRBV18	TRBJ1-5	CASSPLGLPGDQPQHF
TRBV29-1	TRBJ2-5	CSVEAAPITGGRETQYF
TRBV20-1	TRBJ2-7	CSAQILAGGDEQYF
TRBV29-1	TRBJ2-1	CSVGGLSPIEQFF
TRBV7-8	TRBJ1-5	CASGEDSNQPQHF
TRBV20-1	TRBJ2-3	CSAREGTSGSPGDTQYF
TRBV5-1	TRBJ2-5	CASSFRQGETQYF
TRBV30	TRBJ2-7	CAWSVLESSYEQYF
TRBV7-9	TRBJ1-3	CASSFGELSSGNTIYF
TRBV5-1	TRBJ2-5	CASSLTQETQYF
TRBV20-1	TRBJ2-4	CSATSTGSNIQYF
TRBV29-1	TRBJ2-2	CSVEDPTSGRNTGELFF
TRBV7-6	TRBJ1-4	CASSRAPTGPATNEKLFF
TRBV28	TRBJ2-1	CASSFLAEYNEQFF
TRBV13	TRBJ1-1	CASSYLSAFRENTEAFF
TRBV12-3/TRBV12-4	TRBJ1-1	CASRRQGWSTEAFF
TRBV20-1	TRBJ1-1	CSALTGRLNTEAFF
TRBV9	TRBJ1-1	CASSPEGTEAFF
TRBV20-1	TRBJ2-1	CSATSSLREENEQFF
TRBV12-3/TRBV12-4	TRBJ2-7	CASSTSSYEQYF
TRBV12-3/TRBV12-4	TRBJ1-6	CASSLSGTTVSPLHF
TRBV10-2	TRBJ2-7	CASGWTPTSYEQYF
TRBV28	TRBJ2-3	CASSFWGRLTDTQYF
TRBV12-3/TRBV12-4	TRBJ2-7	CASKLTLRTGPYEQYF
TRBV29-1	TRBJ1-1	CSYTGFNTEAFF
TRBV2	TRBJ1-4	CASGTGNRNEKLFF
TRBV27	TRBJ1-1	CSSSSVPGEAEAFF
TRBV20-1	TRBJ2-5	CSANAPFLDRVSQETQYF
TRBV29-1	TRBJ2-7	CSVAGITTYEQYF
TRBV20-1	TRBJ1-1	CSATGGSDTEAFF
TRBV25-1	TRBJ2-3	CARGLAGVLDTQYF
TRBV5-1	TRBJ2-7	CASSLQRYQGSYEQYF
TRBV12-3/TRBV12-4	TRBJ2-1	CASSLLHQGGVAGTLSINEQFF
TRBV11-2	TRBJ2-7	CASSLISIRDYTPTSYEQYF
TRBV20-1	TRBJ2-1	CSAITSNNEQFF
TRBV27	TRBJ1-5	CASSSAEQGVKHF
TRBV4-1	TRBJ1-5	CASSQVGGHQPQHF
TRBV11-2	TRBJ2-2	CASSLGGLAGGKETGELFF
TRBV12-3/TRBV12-4	TRBJ2-1	CASTYPPQNWQFF
TRBV4-1	TRBJ2-7	CASSQNIAGTYEQYF
TRBV14	TRBJ2-7	CASSQVSTSYEQYF
TRBV18	TRBJ1-1	CASSPGQEVTEAFF
TRBV5-5	TRBJ1-5	CASSLWADHQPQHF
TRBV7-6	TRBJ1-3	CASSLSLRFSGNTIYF
TRBV10-3	TRBJ2-2	CAISDPSGDTGELFF
TRBV7-9	TRBJ2-1	CASSFSQEQFF
TRBV20-1	TRBJ2-1	CSASYIGLALNNNEQFF
TRBV6-1	TRBJ2-2	CASRRHRTDRDRIGELFF
TRBV27	TRBJ2-1	CASSLLAPGLAGEHEQFF
TRBV20-1	TRBJ2-2	CSAPTGTGVTGELFF
TRBV2	TRBJ1-2	CARGIRVSEGYTF
TRBV10-3	TRBJ1-2	CAISESSGGGYGYTF
TRBV20-1	TRBJ2-7	CSVRLAGDDYEQYF
TRBV12-5	TRBJ2-5	CASGFRIGVLQETQYF
TRBV11-1	TRBJ2-1	CASQQLGGASGRSSVSYEQFF
TRBV29-1	TRBJ1-3	CSVERSRNTIYF
TRBV5-1	TRBJ2-7	CASSSLKTSGRDYEQYF
TRBV6-5	TRBJ1-4	CASSYTGGGKLFF
TRBV20-1	TRBJ2-2	CSARGRGLAGQYAGELFF